The clone carrying this TCR beta chain was counted a few times. These data come from a study of blood T cells in healthy people across ages. Combining a sample-barcoded 5' primer with a J-beta primer mix, a second PCR ran for about 7 to 11 cycles. TCRdb analysed the 5' RACE reads with MiXCR anew, one entry per CDR3 protein. The table shows about 400,000 distinct CDR3 sequences, with 50% to 60% occurring only once. The material sequenced was blood. This clonotype originated in a man aged 55 to 69 in good health.

CDR3 sequence (DNA): TGCAGTGCTAGAGATGGGGGACAGGGGTCCTACGAGCAGTACTTC. Its protein is CSARDGGQGSYEQYF. V usage is TRBV20-1 and J usage is TRBJ2-7; 10 bases line up with TRBD1. The CDR3 has 15 residues. CDR1 is DFQATT and CDR2 is SNEGSKA in the germline V gene (reference sequence). After removal of 0 bases from V and 1 base from J, the junction contained 3 bases not matched to a gene.